The subject of this entry is one T cell receptor (beta chain). Antigen unknown. TCR alpha and beta CDR3 regions were amplified from RNA using iRepertoire nested multiplex PCR. A single record per CDR3 protein comes from TCRdb applying MiXCR to the multiplex PCR reads. The sample lists over 130,000 distinct CDR3 sequences, about two fifths occurring once. This entry belongs to a study of glioma-infiltrating T cells. Study results and limitations: Above-expected tissue-blood divergence occurred in all gliomas, most in low-grade ones. Tissue and blood shared very few CDR3 sequences.

V lost 0 bases and J lost 6, with 12 bases in between. This CDR3 contains 14 residues. CDR1 is MNHNY, CDR2 SVGAGI, per germline (reference sequence). Input material: glioma tissue, nonneoplastic brain tissue, or PBMCs (not recorded which). The chain carries TRBV6-6 and TRBJ2-7; D gene uncertain. The clonotype comes from a human donor with low-grade glioma or glioblastoma, undergoing nonglioma brain surgery, or in good health (not recorded which). This CDR3 reads CASSYSDGYCEQYF. Here the CDR3 DNA reads TGTGCCAGCAGTTACTCGGACGGCTACTGCGAGCAGTACTTC.